Sequencing of this TCR beta chain was carried out in a study of early T cells in non-severe SARS-CoV-2 infection. This clonotype occurred many times. Individual cDNA molecules received unique molecular identifiers. TCRdb fed the 5' RACE reads into MiXCR, producing one record per CDR3 protein. The data show 26,000 or so distinct CDR3 sequences, 5.1% seen once. CDR3 size: 14 residues. V trimming: 0 bases; J trimming: 4 bases; junction bases outside the gene matches: 0. Looked up from germline, CDR1 is SGHAT and CDR2 is FQNNGV. What was sequenced was whole blood. The chain joins TRBV11-2 to TRBJ2-3, with 8 bases lining up with TRBD2. The TCR sequence derives from an adult who was a healthcare worker with PCR-confirmed SARS-CoV-2 infection or an uninfected control (not recorded which). This CDR3 is CASSLDGGADTQYF. CDR3 DNA sequence: TGTGCCAGCAGCTTAGACGGGGGGGCAGATACGCAGTATTTT.